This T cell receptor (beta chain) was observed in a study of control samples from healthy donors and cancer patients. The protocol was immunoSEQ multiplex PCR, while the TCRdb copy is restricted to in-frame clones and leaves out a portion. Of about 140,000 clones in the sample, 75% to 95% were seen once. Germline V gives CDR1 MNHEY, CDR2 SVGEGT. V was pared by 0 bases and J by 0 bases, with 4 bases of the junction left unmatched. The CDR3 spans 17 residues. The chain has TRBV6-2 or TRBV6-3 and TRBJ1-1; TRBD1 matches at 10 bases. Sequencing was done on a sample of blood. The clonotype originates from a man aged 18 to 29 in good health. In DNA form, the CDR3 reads TGTGCCAGCAGTTACTCGCCGGGACAGGGGTTGAACACTGAAGCTTTCTTT. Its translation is CASSYSPGQGLNTEAFF.